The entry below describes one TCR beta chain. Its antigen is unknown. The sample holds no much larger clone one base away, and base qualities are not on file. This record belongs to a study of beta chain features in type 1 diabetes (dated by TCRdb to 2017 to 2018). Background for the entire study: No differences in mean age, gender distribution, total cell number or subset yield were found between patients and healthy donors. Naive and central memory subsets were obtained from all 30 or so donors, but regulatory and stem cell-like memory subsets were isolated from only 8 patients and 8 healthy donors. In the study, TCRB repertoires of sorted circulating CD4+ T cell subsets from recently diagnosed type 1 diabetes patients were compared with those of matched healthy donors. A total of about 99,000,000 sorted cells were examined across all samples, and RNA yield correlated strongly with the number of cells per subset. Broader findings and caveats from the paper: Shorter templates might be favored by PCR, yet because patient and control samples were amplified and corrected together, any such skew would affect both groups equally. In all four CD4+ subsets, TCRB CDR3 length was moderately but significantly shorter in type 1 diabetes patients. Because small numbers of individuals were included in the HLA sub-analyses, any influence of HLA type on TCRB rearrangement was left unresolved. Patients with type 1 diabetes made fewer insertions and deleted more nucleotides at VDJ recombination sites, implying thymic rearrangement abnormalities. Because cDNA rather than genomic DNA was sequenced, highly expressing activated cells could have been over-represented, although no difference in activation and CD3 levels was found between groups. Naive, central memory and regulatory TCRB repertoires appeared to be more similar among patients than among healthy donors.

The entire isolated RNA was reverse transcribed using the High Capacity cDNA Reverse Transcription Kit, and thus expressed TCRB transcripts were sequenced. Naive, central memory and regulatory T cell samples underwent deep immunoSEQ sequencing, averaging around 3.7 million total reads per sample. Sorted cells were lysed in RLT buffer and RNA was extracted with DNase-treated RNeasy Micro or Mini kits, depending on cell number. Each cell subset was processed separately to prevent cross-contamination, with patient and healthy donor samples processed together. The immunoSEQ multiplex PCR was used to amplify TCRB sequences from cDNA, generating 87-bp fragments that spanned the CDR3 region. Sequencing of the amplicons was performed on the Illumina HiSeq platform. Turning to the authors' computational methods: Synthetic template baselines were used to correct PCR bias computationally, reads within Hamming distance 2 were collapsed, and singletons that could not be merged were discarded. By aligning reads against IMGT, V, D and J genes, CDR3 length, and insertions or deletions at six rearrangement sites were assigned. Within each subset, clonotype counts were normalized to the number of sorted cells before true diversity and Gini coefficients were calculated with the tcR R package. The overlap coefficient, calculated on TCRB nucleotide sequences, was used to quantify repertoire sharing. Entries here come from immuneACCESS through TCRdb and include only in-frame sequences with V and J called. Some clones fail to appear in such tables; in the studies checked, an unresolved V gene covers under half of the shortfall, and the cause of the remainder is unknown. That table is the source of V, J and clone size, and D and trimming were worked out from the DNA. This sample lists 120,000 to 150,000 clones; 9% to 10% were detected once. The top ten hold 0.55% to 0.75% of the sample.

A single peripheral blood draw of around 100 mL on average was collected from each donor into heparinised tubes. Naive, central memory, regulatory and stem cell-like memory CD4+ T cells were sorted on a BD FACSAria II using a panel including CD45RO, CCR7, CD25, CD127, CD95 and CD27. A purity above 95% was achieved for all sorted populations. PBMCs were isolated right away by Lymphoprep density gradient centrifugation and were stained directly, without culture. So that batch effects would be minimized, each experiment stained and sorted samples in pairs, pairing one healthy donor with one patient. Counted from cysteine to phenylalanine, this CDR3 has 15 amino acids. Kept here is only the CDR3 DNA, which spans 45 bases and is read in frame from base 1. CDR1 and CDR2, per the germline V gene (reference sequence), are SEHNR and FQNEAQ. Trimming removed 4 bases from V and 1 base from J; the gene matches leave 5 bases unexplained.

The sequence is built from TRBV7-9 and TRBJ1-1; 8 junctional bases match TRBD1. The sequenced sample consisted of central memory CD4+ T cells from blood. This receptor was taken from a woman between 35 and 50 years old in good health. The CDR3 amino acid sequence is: CASSYGTGWNTEAFF. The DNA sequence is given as TGTGCCAGCAGCTACGGGACAGGTTGGAACACTGAAGCTTTCTTT.